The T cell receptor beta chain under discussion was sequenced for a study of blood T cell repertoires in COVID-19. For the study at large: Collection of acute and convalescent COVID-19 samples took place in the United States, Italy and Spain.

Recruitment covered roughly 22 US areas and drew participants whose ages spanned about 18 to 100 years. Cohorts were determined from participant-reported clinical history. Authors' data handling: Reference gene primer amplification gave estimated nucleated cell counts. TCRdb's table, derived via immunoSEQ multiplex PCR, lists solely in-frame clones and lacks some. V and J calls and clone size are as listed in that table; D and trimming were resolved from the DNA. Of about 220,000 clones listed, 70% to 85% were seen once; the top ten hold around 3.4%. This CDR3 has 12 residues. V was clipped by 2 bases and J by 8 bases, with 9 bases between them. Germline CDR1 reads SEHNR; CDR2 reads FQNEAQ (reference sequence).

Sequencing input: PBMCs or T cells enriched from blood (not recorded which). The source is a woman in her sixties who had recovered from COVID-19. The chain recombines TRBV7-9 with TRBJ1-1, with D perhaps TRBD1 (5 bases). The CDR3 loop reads CASSLKRGEAFF. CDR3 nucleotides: TGTGCCAGCAGCTTAAAAAGGGGCGAAGCTTTCTTT.